Below, 12 T cell receptor beta chains from the same sample are listed, as sequenced in a study of cytotoxic CD8 clonotypes in ibrutinib-treated CLL. Here immunoSEQ multiplex PCR was the method, and the copy in TCRdb shows in-frame clones only, minus some. The repertoire holds roughly 150,000 clones, with about four fifths as singletons. This specimen was PBMCs, taken after 12 months of ibrutinib treatment. These receptors originate from a human donor with chronic lymphocytic leukemia.

On this clone: An end of the junction differs from the germline gene, which may be a read error. The chain links TRBV5-1 to TRBJ2-7; maybe TRBD1 (5 bases). From germline, CDR1 is SGHRS and CDR2 YFSETQ. The CDR3 totals 14 residues. In nucleotides, the CDR3 is TGTGCCAGCAGCTTGGGGCAGAACTCCTACGAGCAGTACTTC. This encodes CASSLGQNSYEQYF.

J is TRBJ1-1 and V is TRBV29-1; D uncertain. V was cut by 5 bases and J by 1 base, with 11 bases left in between. This CDR3 has 13 residues. Germline CDR1 reads SQVTM; CDR2 reads ANQGSEA. In DNA, the CDR3 is TGCAGCGTTCGCGGCAGGACGAACACTGAAGCTTTCTTT. As protein: CSVRGRTNTEAFF.

The V call is TRBV11-2, the J call TRBJ2-7; the D gene is possibly TRBD1 (6 bases). Trimming removed 5 bases at V and 3 bases at J, with 23 bases between. Germline loops: CDR1 SGHAT, CDR2 FQNNGV. The CDR3 covers 17 residues. The CDR3 nucleotides are TGTGCCAGCAGCCTCTCCCCGGCAGGGGATAGGAGCTACGAGCAGTACTTC. Its protein product is CASSLSPAGDRSYEQYF.

V and J are TRBV19 and TRBJ1-2; no clear D gene. The CDR3 runs to 16 residues. Trimming stripped 5 bases from V and 0 bases from J, with 16 bases between. Germline values: CDR1 LNHDA, CDR2 SQIVND (reference sequence). The CDR3: CASSFSSGISNYGYTF. CDR3 bases: TGTGCCAGTAGTTTCTCTAGTGGGATCTCTAACTATGGCTACACCTTC.

The rearrangement links TRBV29-1 to TRBJ1-1; TRBD1 matches 7 bases. CDR3 length equals 14 residues. The germline gives CDR1 SQVTM, CDR2 ANQGSEA. J gave up 6 bases and V 6 bases, and 13 bases lay outside the gene matches. The CDR3 sequence: CSVRQGFSPPEAFF. The CDR3 DNA follows: TGCAGCGTGAGACAGGGATTCTCTCCCCCTGAAGCTTTCTTT.

The chain is built from TRBV28 and TRBJ2-7; 7 bases align to TRBD2. V dropped 3 bases and J dropped 1; count of bases not matched to a gene: 6. Germline CDR1 is MDHEN and CDR2 is SYDVKM. The CDR3 runs to 15 residues. CDR3 in DNA: TGTGCCAGCAGTTTGGCGGGAGTCCCTTCCTACGAGCAGTACTTC. Protein: CASSLAGVPSYEQYF.

In its sample, this clone was seen once. The junction and the germline gene differ at one end; a read error may be behind it. The rearrangement joins TRBV7-8 to TRBJ2-5, with a tentative D call TRBD2 (6 bases). CDR1 SGHVS and CDR2 FQNEAQ come from the germline V gene. The CDR3 runs to 14 residues. The CDR3, as DNA: TGTGCCAGCAGCGCCGCCGGCGGGGAAGAGGCCCAGTACTTC. This sequence encodes CASSAAGGEEAQYF.

A few counts support this clone. V is TRBV4-1 and J is TRBJ2-4; a possible D gene is TRBD1 (5 bases). This CDR3 spans 17 amino acids. V was cut by 0 bases and J by 5 bases, with 17 bases left in between. CDR1 and CDR2 (germline): MGHRA, YSYEKL. The CDR3 DNA follows: TGCGCCAGCAGCCAAGATCGTGCTCGGACACCGCAAAACATTCAGTACTTC. Protein product: CASSQDRARTPQNIQYF.

The chain has TRBV15 and TRBJ1-1; 7 bases match TRBD1. V shed 1 base and J 4 bases; nucleotides not matched to a gene: 0. The CDR3 runs 13 residues. From germline, CDR1 is LNHNV and CDR2 YYDKDF (reference sequence). The CDR3 sequence is CATSRAGGTEAFF. CDR3 bases: TGTGCCACCAGCAGAGCAGGGGGCACTGAAGCTTTCTTT.

J is TRBJ1-3 and V is TRBV28, with a possible D match to TRBD1 (6 bases). CDR3 length: 13 residues. Germline V gene lookup returns CDR1 MDHEN and CDR2 SYDVKM. Trimming removed 5 bases from V and 5 bases from J, with 10 bases in between. The CDR3 nucleotides are TGTGCCAGCAGTCCCGGACAGAGAAACACCATATATTTT. This sequence encodes CASSPGQRNTIYF.

J is TRBJ1-5 and V is TRBV5-6; tentatively, D is TRBD1 (5 bases). The CDR3 sequence is 15 residues long. CDR1 SGHDT and CDR2 YYEEEE come from the germline V gene. Trimming removed 3 bases from V and 5 bases from J, with 15 bases in between. CDR3 nucleotides: TGTGCCAGCAGCTCCTCGATTCCGGGGGATCAGCCCCAGCATTTT. Protein product: CASSSSIPGDQPQHF.

This sequence joins TRBV6-1 and TRBJ2-1; 9 bases fit TRBD2. The CDR3 extends over 15 amino acids. Trimming took 8 bases from V and 10 from J; bases not matched to a gene: 15. Germline V CDR1 and CDR2: MNHNS, SASEGT. The CDR3 nucleotides read TGTGCCAGCGGTCCGGGACTAGCCGGGCTCGGGGAGCAGTTCTTC. Its protein is CASGPGLAGLGEQFF.